The clone carrying this T cell receptor (beta chain) was seen a handful of times. This sample stems from a study of response to subunit inactivated influenza vaccine. Germline-derived CDR1 and CDR2 are LNHDA and SQIVND (reference sequence). This CDR3 spans 15 amino acids. V trimming: 3 bases; J trimming: 8 bases; junction bases outside the gene matches: 12. One entry per CDR3 protein results from TCRdb running MiXCR on the RT-PCR reads. The sample has 400,000 to 650,000 distinct CDR3 sequences, approximately 7.8% seen once. The source of this sequence is a man aged 50 to 69 who received an inactivated influenza vaccine. The source material was PBMCs from blood, sampled less than 30 months after vaccination. The chain links TRBV19 to TRBJ1-2; 7 nucleotides line up with TRBD1. CDR3 amino acids: CASSIPARVGGGYTF. The CDR3 bases are TGTGCCAGTAGTATCCCCGCCCGGGTAGGGGGCGGCTACACCTTC.